This entry features one T cell receptor beta chain sequence. The sample belongs to a study of early T cells in non-severe SARS-CoV-2 infection. TCRdb analysed the 5' RACE reads with MiXCR anew, one entry per CDR3 protein. Seen here are some 53,000 distinct CDR3 sequences, 8% observed once, and the top ten hold about 9.4%. V was clipped by 4 bases and J by 1 base, with 11 bases between them. Germline CDR1 is SGHNT and CDR2 is YYREEE (reference sequence). This CDR3 spans 15 amino acids. This chain links TRBV5-4 with TRBJ2-2, with D possibly TRBD2 on 6 matching bases. The receptor comes from an adult who was a healthcare worker with PCR-confirmed SARS-CoV-2 infection or an uninfected control (not recorded which). The sample consisted of whole blood. For the CDR3, the DNA is TGTGCCAGCAGCCCCGGGACTCAGAACACCGGGGAGCTGTTTTTT. It translates to CASSPGTQNTGELFF.